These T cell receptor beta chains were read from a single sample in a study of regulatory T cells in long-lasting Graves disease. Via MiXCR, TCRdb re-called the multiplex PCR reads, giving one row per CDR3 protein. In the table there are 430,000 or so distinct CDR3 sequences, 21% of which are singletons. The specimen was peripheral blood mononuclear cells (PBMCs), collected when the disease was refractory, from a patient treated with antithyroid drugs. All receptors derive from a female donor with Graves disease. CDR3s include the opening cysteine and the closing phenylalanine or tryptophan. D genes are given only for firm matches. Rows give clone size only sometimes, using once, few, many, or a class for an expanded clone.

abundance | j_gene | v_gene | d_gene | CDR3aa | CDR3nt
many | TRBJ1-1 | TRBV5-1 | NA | CASSLEGQNTEAFF | TGCGCCAGCAGCTTGGAGGGCCAGAACACTGAAGCTTTCTTT
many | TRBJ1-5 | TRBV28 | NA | CASSIQGSNQPQHF | TGTGCCAGCAGTATTCAGGGGAGCAATCAGCCCCAGCATTTT
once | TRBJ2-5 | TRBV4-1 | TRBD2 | CASSLTGLADRETQYF | TGCGCCAGCAGCCTGACGGGACTAGCGGACCGGGAGACCCAGTACTTC
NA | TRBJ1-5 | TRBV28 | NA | CASSLKGAQPQHF | TGTGCCAGCAGTTTAAAAGGGGCTCAGCCCCAGCATTTT
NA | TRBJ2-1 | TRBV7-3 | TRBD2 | CASRSVGTSETEQFF | TGTGCCAGCAGATCCGTCGGGACTAGCGAAACTGAGCAGTTCTTC
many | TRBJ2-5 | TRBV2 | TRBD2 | CATSGGTSDQETQYF | TGTGCCACCTCGGGGGGGACTAGCGACCAAGAGACCCAGTACTTC
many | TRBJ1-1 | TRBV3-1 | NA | CASSQAGKGTEAFF | TGTGCCAGCAGCCAAGCAGGTAAGGGCACTGAAGCTTTCTTT
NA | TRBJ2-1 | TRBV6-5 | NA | CASSYSGASSYNEQFF | TGTGCCAGCAGTTACTCGGGGGCATCATCCTACAATGAGCAGTTCTTC
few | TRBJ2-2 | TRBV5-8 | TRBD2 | CASSLYLAEPGELFF | TGTGCCAGCAGCTTGTATCTAGCGGAACCCGGGGAGCTGTTTTTT
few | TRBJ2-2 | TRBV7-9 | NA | CASSPDRQNTGELFF | TGTGCCAGCAGCCCCGACAGGCAAAACACCGGGGAGCTGTTTTTT
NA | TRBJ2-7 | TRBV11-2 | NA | CASSSIPDRKGEQYF | TGTGCCAGCAGCTCAATTCCCGACAGGAAGGGCGAGCAGTACTTC
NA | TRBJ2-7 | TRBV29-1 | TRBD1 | CSVEDRTGGFYEQYF | TGCAGCGTTGAAGATAGGACAGGGGGCTTTTACGAGCAGTACTTC
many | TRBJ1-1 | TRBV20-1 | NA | CSARAQGSAFF | TGCAGTGCTAGAGCACAGGGATCCGCTTTCTTT
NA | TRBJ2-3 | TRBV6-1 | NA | CASSDQDGDTQYF | TGTGCCAGCAGTGATCAGGACGGAGATACGCAGTATTTT
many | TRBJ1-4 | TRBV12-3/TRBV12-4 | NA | CASSLYGENEKLFF | TGTGCCAGCAGTTTATACGGAGAGAATGAAAAACTGTTTTTT
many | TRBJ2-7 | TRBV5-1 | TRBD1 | CASSPGQRIYEQYF | TGCGCCAGCAGCCCGGGACAGCGCATCTACGAGCAGTACTTC
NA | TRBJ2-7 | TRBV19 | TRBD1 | CASNQGQGPTIEQYF | TGTGCCAGTAACCAAGGACAGGGCCCCACGATCGAGCAGTACTTC
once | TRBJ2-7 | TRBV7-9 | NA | CASSFTHTEEQYF | TGTGCCAGCAGCTTTACCCATACGGAAGAGCAGTACTTC
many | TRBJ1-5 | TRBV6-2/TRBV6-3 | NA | CASTSHGSNQPQHF | TGTGCCAGCACCTCCCACGGGAGCAATCAGCCCCAGCATTTT
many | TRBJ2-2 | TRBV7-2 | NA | CASSLRRDSSGELFF | TGTGCCAGCAGCTTAAGGAGGGACTCGTCCGGGGAGCTGTTTTTT
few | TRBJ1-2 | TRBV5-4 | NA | CASTETGGDYGYTF | TGTGCCAGCACCGAGACAGGAGGGGACTATGGCTACACCTTC
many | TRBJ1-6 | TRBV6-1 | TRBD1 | CASRPGQHNSPLHF | TGTGCCAGCAGACCGGGACAGCATAATTCACCCCTCCACTTT